The sequence of this TCR beta chain was determined in a study of OX40 agonist ivuxolimab in advanced cancers. Study details: Among those enrolled, mean age was about 58 years (range about 23 to 90) and 82.7% were male.

On this clone: Antigen unknown.

Study results and caveats: Both CD4+ and CD8+ T cell populations in blood had undergone clonal expansion by week 6 at 0.1 to 3.0 mg/kg.

The table came from immunoSEQ multiplex PCR; TCRdb's copy has only in-frame clones and leaves some out. This sample has approximately 70,000 clones, with roughly 80% found just once. The CDR3 spans 15 residues. Looked up from germline, CDR1 is LNHNV and CDR2 is YYDKDF (reference sequence). The V end lost 0 bases, the J end lost 1 base, and 9 bases lay between the germline ends. This chain connects TRBV15 to TRBJ2-5; D ambiguous. This receptor was obtained from an adult with an advanced solid tumor such as melanoma, head and neck, liver or kidney cancer. The input for sequencing was CD4+ or CD8+ T cells sorted from blood, taken in a trial of the OX40 agonist ivuxolimab. The CDR3 nucleotides are TGTGCCACCAGCAGAGATCGTGGCAGCCAAGAGACCCAGTACTTC. The encoded protein is CATSRDRGSQETQYF.